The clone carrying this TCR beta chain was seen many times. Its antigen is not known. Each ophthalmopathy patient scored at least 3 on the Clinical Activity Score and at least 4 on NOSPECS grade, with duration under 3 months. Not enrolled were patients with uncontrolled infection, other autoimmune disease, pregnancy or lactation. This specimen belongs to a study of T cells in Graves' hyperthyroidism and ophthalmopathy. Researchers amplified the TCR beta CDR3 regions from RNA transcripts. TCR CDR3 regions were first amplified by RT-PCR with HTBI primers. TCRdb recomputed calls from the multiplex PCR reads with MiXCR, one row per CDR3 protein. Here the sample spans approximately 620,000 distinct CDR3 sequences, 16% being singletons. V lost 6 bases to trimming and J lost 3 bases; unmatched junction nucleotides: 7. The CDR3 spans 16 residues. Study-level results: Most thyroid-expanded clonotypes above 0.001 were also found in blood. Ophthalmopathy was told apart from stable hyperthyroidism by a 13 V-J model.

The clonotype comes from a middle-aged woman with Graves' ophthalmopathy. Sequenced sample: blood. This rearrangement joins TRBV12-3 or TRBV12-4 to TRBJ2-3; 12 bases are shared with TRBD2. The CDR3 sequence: CASRKGLAGGTDTQYF. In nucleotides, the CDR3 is TGTGCCAGCAGAAAGGGACTAGCGGGTGGGACAGATACGCAGTATTTT.